This entry features one T cell receptor (beta chain) sequence. Its recognized antigen is unknown. Per-base quality was not reported, and no clone a single base away is much larger than it. The data were taken from a study of cytomegalovirus exposure and HLA in healthy donors (dated by TCRdb to the late 2010s). Regarding the complete study: An earlier analysis of 550 to 700 of the donors reported about 250 Gb of sequence data and some 100 million unique TCR beta sequences from about 200 million T cells. Rather than drawing on any new phenotypic data, the later analysis identified candidate immune exposures from TCR beta sequences and the way those sequences occurred across donors. To decide whether each TCR beta V gene segment behaved as functional or pseudogenic, an earlier analysis of approximately 620 of the donors relied on high-throughput TCR beta sequencing. Class I and class II HLA loci were covered by the typing at four-digit resolution. Besides the first cohort of around 670 subjects, a separate validation cohort made up of 90 to 150 different subjects was used. All discovery cohort repertoires had been generated using a single sequencing platform. In a later genetic analysis, genome-wide SNP genotypes for about three fifths of the roughly 670 donors were used, and that subset was treated as a discovery cohort. Using immunosequencing, the study profiled T cell repertoires from roughly 650 subjects and related those repertoires to cytomegalovirus serostatus. The study aimed to test whether cataloging public T cell receptors could reveal signatures of past pathogen exposure. A later analysis re-examined previously published TCR beta repertoires from just over 650 donors and added high-resolution HLA genotyping to investigate patterns of TCR occurrence. Typing coverage differed by locus: A, B, C, DRB1 and DQB1 were typed in roughly 620-630 donors, DQA1 in 522, DPA1 in around 580, and DPB1 in just under 480. An early release covering more than 500 HLA-typed donors comprised around 300 gigabases of sequencing data and tens of millions of unique TCR sequences. Donor age, sex, ethnicity and CMV serostatus were compiled alongside the repertoire data. The study combined high-throughput TCR immunosequencing, statistical association of individual TCRs with disease status, and machine learning to predict cytomegalovirus infection status. Of the roughly 410 genotyped donors, over 80% were placed in the genetic ancestry cluster associated with self-reported Caucasian donors. Across about 370 genotyped donors of the cohort, an average of about 240,000 unique TCR beta nucleotide sequences per donor were sequenced, and roughly a sixth of those sequences were non-productive. Several DR-DQ haplotypes were treated as single units for association and clustering because of strong linkage in the cohort.

In total, roughly 670 healthy bone marrow donors made up the cohort. All cohort members were sampled while nominally healthy, although unrecorded immune exposures were likely present. The donor was CMV seropositive and belonged to the group of about 290 seropositive cohort members. Every donor gave a peripheral blood sample, and the peripheral blood mononuclear cells from that sample were used for TCR beta sequencing. The Qiagen DNeasy Blood Extraction Kit was used to extract genomic DNA from the blood cell samples. The library was made by the immunoSEQ multiplex PCR assay. For the multiplex PCR, a mixture combining 60 forward primers for TCR Vbeta segments and 13 reverse primers for TCR Jbeta segments was used. The CDR3 region of rearranged TCR beta genes was amplified from genomic DNA with a multiplex PCR assay. Amplified TCR beta libraries were sequenced as 87-base-pair reads on the Illumina HiSeq System. The source study handled its data this way. A later analysis tallied some 79 million unique TCR beta chains across the 640 or so repertoires, and around 9.9 million of those chains were shared by two or more donors. Raw reads were error-corrected and collapsed into unique sequences by a nearest-neighbor algorithm in which closely related sequences were merged to remove PCR and sequencing errors. CDR3 sequences were aligned to IMGT reference sequences to assign V, D and J gene segments. For a sequence to be retained, at least a six-nucleotide match to both a V gene segment and a J gene segment was required. A rearrangement counted as productive if the CDR3 had no stop codons and remained in frame with V and J, and every other rearrangement counted as non-productive. Following IMGT convention, CDR3 was defined as the stretch from the second conserved V-encoded cysteine to the conserved J-encoded phenylalanine. The earlier analysis of 500 to 650 of the donors excluded any sequence lacking an unambiguous match to a single V gene segment. In an earlier analysis of some 590 of the donors, a V segment was called functional when productive rearrangements were above 56.7%, and segregating when the standard deviation between donors exceeded 5%. A statistical classification framework was built to diagnose cytomegalovirus status from the catalog of TCR beta chain sequences. In a later analysis, V and J genes were assigned by comparing TCR nucleotide sequences against IMGT/GENE-DB human TR gene sequences. The TCRdist pipeline was used in a later analysis to assign CDR3 sequences and most-parsimonious VDJ recombination scenarios. In a later analysis, every TCR beta chain was defined by the combination of its CDR3 amino acid sequence and its V-gene family, and reads without a unique V-gene family were dropped. As a way to deal with suspected cross-contamination and a sequencing artifact, a later analysis dropped more than 500 nucleotide sequences that were highly shared and had low generation probability. A later analysis calculated a clonal expansion index for each public chain from normalized within-repertoire ranks of inferred template counts. Generation probabilities in a later analysis came from a VDJ recombination model fitted to out-of-frame rearrangements, and those results were checked against IGoR. In a later analysis, TCR-TCR, TCR-HLA and TCR-CMV co-occurrence was scored with hypergeometric tests, and a repertoire-size bias correction was applied to TCR pairs. A later analysis estimated false discovery rates by permuting HLA or CMV assignments 20 times. In a later analysis, co-occurring TCRs were grouped with DBSCAN, and TCRdist sequence similarity was added when clustering was performed within HLA-allele-positive subsets. Co-occurrence clustering excluded repertoires with fewer than 30,000 or more than 120,000 public chains, plus five with anomalous nucleotide sharing. The source is immuneACCESS, and TCRdb retained only in-frame sequences with V and J called. Part of the clones is not carried over; for the studies checked, unresolved V genes explain less than half of this, and the remainder is unexplained. V, J and clone size are those of that table, while D and trimming were read from the DNA. This sample lists 150,000 to 200,000 clones; 60% to 80% were detected once. The ten largest account for over 12% of the sample.

The germline V gene specifies WSHSY as CDR1 and SAAADI as CDR2. The CDR3 measures 13 amino acids from cysteine to phenylalanine. Only the CDR3 DNA is retained, 39 bases long and in frame from the first base. Trimming removed 10 bases from V and 8 bases from J; the gene matches leave 6 bases unexplained. Here is what the overall study found, with its caveats: In a later analysis, most CMV-associated TCR beta chains were found to appear HLA-restricted, with HLA associations seemingly driven largely by CMV exposure. The 87-base-pair reads could not distinguish some IMGT-functional V segments, including TRBV6-2 and TRBV6-3, so those segments were excluded. The study listed around 160 TCR beta chains as associated with cytomegalovirus. According to the authors, the approach could potentially be generalized to other disease states and immunological phenotypes. In this cohort, only TCR beta chains were sequenced, and detectable features were limited by the absence of alpha or paired-chain data. The only immune exposure information available for the cohort was CMV serostatus. Most TCR sequences were seen in very few donors, while some public TCRs were found in many individuals. Presence/absence analyses assumed roughly uniform sequencing depth across donors, an assumption that may not hold. An association between a missense DCLRE1C variant and V-gene and J-gene trimming of TCR beta chains was found in a later genetic analysis and replicated in an independent cohort. Several of the top co-occurrence clusters appeared to be linked to parvovirus B19, influenza, CMV and Epstein-Barr virus, according to a later analysis. An earlier analysis of approximately 590 of the donors showed that most TCR beta V segments appeared in productive rearrangements either about 90% or about 30% of the time, which broadly matched IMGT annotations. A further reported finding was that TCR beta sequences accurately predicted the HLA-A and HLA-B alleles for most subjects in the first cohort. Assigning TCR associations to individual alleles was difficult when HLA alleles, especially DR and DQ, strongly co-occurred. Linkage disequilibrium might explain the correlated functional status among segregating V segments, but an unknown experimental factor could not be excluded. A few of the identified cytomegalovirus-associated TCR beta chains were confirmed in vitro to be specific for cytomegalovirus antigens. According to a later genetic analysis, donors in an Asian-associated ancestry cluster had fewer N-insertions in productive TCRs than the approximately 700-donor mean. According to a later analysis, TCR association rates differed among HLA loci, with DRB1 alleles showing the most associated TCRs and HLA-C alleles showing the fewest. Because counts were too low, seventeen rarely observed V segments, including chromosome 9 orphons, were left out of the earlier analysis of about 500 of the donors. The classifier was reported to diagnose cytomegalovirus status with high specificity and sensitivity in both the original and validation cohorts. A cluster of highly shared sequence variants was judged likely to be a technical artifact of the sequencing pipeline. Because some donors lacked HLA typing at each locus, the association tests relied only on the typed subset. At a false discovery rate of 0.05, a later analysis linked 16,951 TCR beta sequences to specific HLA alleles. A later analysis found that HLA-associated TCR beta chains were more clonally expanded and had lower generation probabilities than equally common non-associated chains.

Sequenced material: PBMCs. This receptor was identified in a man in his fifties or sixties in good health and CMV-seropositive. The receptor chain draws on TRBV10-2 and TRBJ1-4; a stretch of 11 junction bases matches TRBD1. CDR3 region: CATGDRGGEKLFF. The base sequence is TGCGCCACCGGGGACAGGGGGGGAGAAAAACTGTTTTTT.